The text below deals with one T cell receptor beta chain. V was clipped by 0 bases and J by 0 bases, with 7 bases between them. The CDR3 covers 14 residues. CDR1 and CDR2 from the germline V gene are SGHRS and YFSETQ. This sample is drawn from a study of ipilimumab plus nivolumab after autologous stem cell transplantation. This table comes from immunoSEQ multiplex PCR, and its TCRdb copy is limited to in-frame clones, with some not included. The sample yields 37,000 or so clones, around 92% seen once. Through week 26, nivolumab 3 mg/kg IV was given weeks 1, 4, 7, 10, then biweekly. The sample was PBMCs, taken in a trial of ipilimumab plus nivolumab as post-transplant consolidation. The source is a male donor with multiple myeloma. This chain uses TRBV5-1 with TRBJ2-7; D unclear. This CDR3 is CASSLVRNSYEQYF. DNA of the CDR3: TGCGCCAGCAGCTTGGTCAGGAACTCCTACGAGCAGTACTTC.